This TCR beta chain was retrieved from a study of blood T cell repertoires in COVID-19. Per the study methods: Amplification with reference gene primers provided the estimates of nucleated cell counts. Profiling relied on immunoSEQ multiplex PCR, and the TCRdb table lists in-frame clones only, not all of them. The DNA was the basis for D and trimming; V, J and clone size are from that table. The sample shows about 430,000 clones, 85% to 90% of them seen only once. There are many counts of this clone. Participants were aged roughly 18 to 90 years from about 25 US areas. In Cohort 3, a recovered donor had either two negative PCRs, clearance, or symptom resolution. The CDR3 sequence is 14 residues long. V lost 3 bases and J lost 1, with 10 bases in between. Germline V CDR1 and CDR2: SGDLS, YYNGEE.

The origin of this receptor is a man aged 25-45 years who had recovered from COVID-19. This chain connects TRBV9 to TRBJ1-1; D call uncertain. The sample was PBMCs or T cells enriched from blood (not recorded which). The CDR3: CASSAQVGNTEAFF. DNA for the CDR3: TGTGCCAGCAGCGCGCAGGTGGGGAACACTGAAGCTTTCTTT. The variable domain in full, completed from reference TRBV9 and TRBJ1-1, reads DSGVTQTPKHLITATGQRVTLRCSPRSGDLSVYWYQQSLDQGLQFLIQYYNGEERAKGNILERFSAQQFPDLHSELNLSSLELGDSALYFCASSAQVGNTEAFFGQGTRLTVV.